The 14 T cell receptor beta chains below come from one sample, sequenced in a study of blood T cell repertoires in COVID-19 (dated by TCRdb to the early 2020s). The receptor library was made with the immunoSEQ multiplex PCR assay. Sourced from immuneACCESS, this table was stored by TCRdb with only in-frame sequences that have V and J called. A share of the clones is absent; for the studies checked, an unresolved V gene accounts for under half, and the remainder has no known explanation. The sample table contains approximately 88,000 clones; only one count was recorded for approximately 84% of them. The top ten clones comprise 6.3% of the sample. The sequenced sample consisted of peripheral blood. The receptors stem from a man in his 70s with COVID-19, enrolled during active disease.

The V call is TRBV19, the J call TRBJ1-1; D possibly corresponds to TRBD1 (5 bases). V was clipped by 3 bases and J by 4 bases, with 9 bases between them. CDR3 length: 13 residues. CDR1 is LNHDA and CDR2 is SQIVND in the germline V gene (reference sequence). The DNA for the CDR3 is TGTGCCAGTAGTATTGGGCAGGGCACTGAAGCTTTCTTT. Its translation: CASSIGQGTEAFF.

The genes are TRBV7-2 and TRBJ2-7, with 12 positions matching TRBD2. Germline CDR1 is SGHTA and CDR2 is FQGNSA. The CDR3 has 15 residues. The ends lost 2 bases at V and 5 bases at J; junction bases unmatched: 4. The CDR3 here is CASSLLAGGPDEQYF. As DNA, the CDR3 is TGTGCCAGCAGCTTACTAGCGGGAGGGCCGGACGAGCAGTACTTC.

V gene TRBV5-6 combines with J gene TRBJ1-2; tentatively, D is TRBD1 (6 bases). CDR3 size: 15 residues. Between the trimmed V and J ends, which lost 4 bases and 8 bases, there was a span of 21 bases. The germline gives CDR1 SGHDT, CDR2 YYEEEE. CDR3 DNA sequence: TGTGCCAGCAGCCGCCGGACAGAGCACCGACGGGGCTACACCTTC. Translating gives CASSRRTEHRRGYTF.

The chain links TRBV19 to TRBJ2-1; 12 nucleotides line up with TRBD2. This CDR3 has 16 amino acids. With V trimmed by 5 bases and J by 0 bases, 2 bases remained unmatched. CDR1 is LNHDA, CDR2 SQIVND, per germline (reference sequence). The CDR3 sequence: CASSGLAGSSYNEQFF. For the CDR3, the DNA is TGTGCCAGTAGTGGACTAGCGGGAAGCTCCTACAATGAGCAGTTCTTC.

This clone has just one count. The chain has TRBV28 and TRBJ2-3; TRBD2 matches at 9 bases. This CDR3 spans 16 amino acids. The V gene's germline CDR1 is MDHEN and CDR2 SYDVKM. Germline trimming cut 4 bases from V and 2 bases from J; bases unmatched to any gene: 7. This chain's CDR3 is CASSSNLAGYTDTQYF. CDR3 nucleotide sequence: TGTGCCAGCAGTTCCAATCTAGCGGGATACACAGATACGCAGTATTTT. Full variable domain (missing parts from reference TRBV28 and TRBJ2-3): DVKVTQSSRYLVKRTGEKVFLECVQDMDHENMFWYRQDPGLGLRLIYFSYDVKMKEKGDIPEGYSVSREKKERFSLILESASTNQTSMYLCASSSNLAGYTDTQYFGPGTRLTVL.

The rearrangement uses TRBV28 and TRBJ2-5; 8 bases are shared with TRBD1. The trim removed 5 bases at V and 4 bases at J, leaving 6 bases unmatched. The CDR3 length is 14 residues. The germline CDR1 and CDR2 sequences are MDHEN and SYDVKM. CDR3 in amino acids: CASSRRQGRETQYF. Written as DNA, the CDR3 is TGTGCCAGCAGTCGACGACAGGGGCGAGAGACCCAGTACTTC.

J is TRBJ2-7 and V is TRBV30, with TRBD2 identical over 12 bases. The germline CDR1 and CDR2 sequences are GTSNPN and SVGIG (reference sequence). V was clipped by 4 bases and J by 6 bases; unmatched bases: 4. This CDR3 region has 13 residues. CDR3 protein: CAWTSGRAREQYF. The CDR3 DNA reads as TGTGCCTGGACTAGCGGGAGGGCCCGCGAGCAGTACTTC.

This clone was observed a few times. The genes are TRBV19 and TRBJ1-5; TRBD1 is a possible D gene (6 bases). The germline V and J ends were trimmed by 1 base and 6 bases, with 7 bases remaining between them. The CDR3 length is 13 residues. CDR1 LNHDA and CDR2 SQIVND come from the germline V gene (reference sequence). The CDR3 loop is CASSIGGRQPQHF. The CDR3 nucleotides are TGTGCCAGTAGTATAGGGGGGCGTCAGCCCCAGCATTTT. The whole variable domain, filled in from reference TRBV19 and TRBJ1-5, reads DGGITQSPKYLFRKEGQNVTLSCEQNLNHDAMYWYRQDPGQGLRLIYYSQIVNDFQKGDIAEGYSVSREKKESFPLTVTSAQKNPTAFYLCASSIGGRQPQHFGDGTRLSIL.

V is TRBV28 and J is TRBJ2-7; 10 positions agree with TRBD1. This CDR3 is built from 15 residues. Germline V CDR1 and CDR2: MDHEN, SYDVKM. Unmatched junction bases numbered 5, after V lost 3 bases and J lost 3 bases. The CDR3, as DNA: TGTGCCAGCAGTTTGACAGGGGGCGTCGACTACGAGCAGTACTTC. Protein sequence: CASSLTGGVDYEQYF.

By share of the sample, this clone is medium-sized. The chain recombines TRBV29-1 with TRBJ2-1, with TRBD2 as a possible D gene (5 bases). V was clipped by 7 bases and J by 0 bases, with 19 bases between them. CDR1 is SQVTM and CDR2 is ANQGSEA in the germline V gene. The CDR3 has 16 residues. CDR3 sequence: CSATPFLASSYNEQFF. CDR3 sequence (DNA): TGCAGCGCAACCCCTTTCTTAGCGAGCTCCTACAATGAGCAGTTCTTC.

J is TRBJ1-2 and V is TRBV5-1; D remains ambiguous. Trimming stripped 1 base from V and 1 base from J, with 11 bases between. Germline CDR1 reads SGHRS; CDR2 reads YFSETQ. The CDR3 length is 15 residues. CDR3 DNA sequence: TGCGCCAGCAGCTTGACTTGGAGGGTTAACTATGGCTACACCTTC. Amino acid sequence: CASSLTWRVNYGYTF. The full variable domain, its missing parts supplied by reference TRBV5-1 and TRBJ1-2, is KAGVTQTPRYLIKTRGQQVTLSCSPISGHRSVSWYQQTPGQGLQFLFEYFSETQRNKGNFPGRFSGRQFSNSRSEMNVSTLELGDSALYLCASSLTWRVNYGYTFGSGTRLTVV.

The rearrangement uses TRBV13 and TRBJ2-7; 7 nucleotides agree with TRBD1. The CDR3 loop spans 15 amino acids. J lost 0 bases, V lost 2 bases, and 4 bases had no gene match. The V gene's germline CDR1 is PRHDT and CDR2 FYEKMQ (reference sequence). The CDR3 coding sequence is TGTGCCAGCAGCTTAATTGGGACAGCCTCCTACGAGCAGTACTTC. Protein: CASSLIGTASYEQYF.

The chain recombines TRBV19 with TRBJ2-1, with 7 bases that match TRBD2. Germline assignment: CDR1 LNHDA and CDR2 SQIVND (reference sequence). The CDR3 contains 15 residues. The J segment lost 10 bases and the V segment lost 3 bases, leaving 12 bases of the junction unmatched. The CDR3: CASSIGLERAGEQFF. DNA of the CDR3: TGTGCCAGTAGTATCGGCCTGGAGAGAGCGGGAGAGCAGTTCTTC. Filled out from reference TRBV19 and TRBJ2-1, the complete variable domain reads DGGITQSPKYLFRKEGQNVTLSCEQNLNHDAMYWYRQDPGQGLRLIYYSQIVNDFQKGDIAEGYSVSREKKESFPLTVTSAQKNPTAFYLCASSIGLERAGEQFFGPGTRLTVL.

This clone was counted only a few times. The chain recombines TRBV24-1 with TRBJ2-7; D is perhaps TRBD2 (6 bases). Per the germline V gene, CDR1 is KGHDR and CDR2 is SFDVKD. This CDR3 comprises 16 residues. Trimming stripped 5 bases from V and 4 bases from J, with 20 bases between. As DNA, the CDR3 is TGTGCCACCAGTGTCGCCTACTTAATGGAGGGTTACGAGCAGTACTTC. This translates into CATSVAYLMEGYEQYF.